The 3 T cell receptor beta chains below were found in one sample sequenced in a study of T-cell reconstitution after alpha-beta-depleted transplantation in children. TCRbeta library construction was performed incorporating unique molecular identifiers. TCRdb re-called the PCR reads with MiXCR, one entry per CDR3 protein. This table has roughly 500,000 distinct CDR3 sequences, about 10% appearing once. The source material was PBMCs, sampled before TCRalphabeta/CD19-depleted stem cell transplant. Source of these receptors: a child between 2 and 9 years old with inherited bone marrow failure, due to receive a stem cell transplant.

This clonotype has ten or more counts. J is TRBJ2-1 and V is TRBV5-6; D remains unclear. Trimming pared 3 bases from V and 2 bases from J, leaving 9 bases between. This CDR3 is built from 14 residues. Per the germline V gene, CDR1 is SGHDT and CDR2 is YYEEEE. This chain's CDR3 is CASSSKTTYNEQFF. CDR3 coding DNA: TGTGCCAGCAGCTCGAAGACCACCTACAATGAGCAGTTCTTC.

In its sample, this clonotype was seen a few times. The genes are TRBV6-2 or TRBV6-3 and TRBJ2-1; no firm D call. Germline V CDR1 and CDR2: MNHEY, SVGEGT. This CDR3 is 15 amino acids long. Trimming took off 0 bases at V and 1 base at J, with 7 bases between the two ends. Written as DNA, the CDR3 is TGTGCCAGCAGTTACTCGTCGACTTCCTACAATGAGCAGTTCTTC. As protein: CASSYSSTSYNEQFF.

V usage is TRBV20-1 and J usage is TRBJ2-2, with D tentatively TRBD2 (6 bases). The length of the CDR3 is 14 residues. V was cut by 3 bases and J by 4 bases, with 12 bases left in between. Germline values: CDR1 DFQATT, CDR2 SNEGSKA (reference sequence). CDR3 residues: CSASRRESTGELFF. As DNA, the CDR3 is TGCAGTGCTAGCCGCCGGGAGAGCACCGGGGAGCTGTTTTTT.